This T cell receptor beta chain was recovered during a study of blood T cells in healthy people across ages. This clonotype was recorded once. A second PCR, run for about 7 to 11 cycles, used a sample-barcoded 5' primer plus a J-beta primer mix. TCRdb re-called the 5' RACE reads with MiXCR, one entry per CDR3 protein. The table has roughly 900,000 distinct CDR3 sequences, 45% to 50% seen once. V lost 1 base, J lost 4 bases, and 13 bases stayed unmatched. Germline V CDR1 and CDR2: SQVTM, ANQGSEA. The CDR3 consists of 17 residues. This chain links TRBV29-1 with TRBJ2-1; TRBD1 aligns across 7 bases. The source is a man aged 25 to 45 in good health. Sequenced input: blood. CDR3 residues: CSVEGVMTGKGYNEQFF. For the CDR3, the DNA is TGCAGCGTTGAAGGCGTTATGACAGGGAAAGGGTACAATGAGCAGTTCTTC.